A selection of T cell receptor beta chains follows, all from one sample in a study of T cells after somatic rescue of genetic block. Some clones are missing from TCRdb's copy, which holds only in-frame ones; the method was immunoSEQ multiplex PCR. The sample has 12,000 or so clones, approximately 74% seen once; the top ten hold 12%. The material sequenced was peripheral blood mononuclear cells (PBMCs). Source of these receptors: a boy between 10 and 17 years old. Each CDR3 is given with its conserved first and last residue. Not every row has a clone size; where given, it reads once, few, many or a size class.

few	TRBJ2-7	TRBV6-6	CASSSRQGNNEQYF
.	TRBJ1-1	TRBV18	CASSPLKGGVTEAFF
.	TRBJ1-1	TRBV7-9	CASSRATGSDTEAFF
once	TRBJ1-6	TRBV27	CASSTRGTQGNSPLHF
.	TRBJ2-5	TRBV5-1	CASSLVGRETQYF
.	TRBJ2-5	TRBV19	CASRASGRAGETQYF
.	TRBJ1-3	TRBV6-5	CASSPGGYGNTIYF
.	TRBJ1-5	TRBV14	CASSLPGTYNQPQHF
few	TRBJ2-7	TRBV28	CASRARPYEQYF
.	TRBJ2-3	TRBV9	CASSVRGETDTQYF
.	TRBJ2-1	TRBV29-1	CSVESNLYNEQFF
.	TRBJ2-2	TRBV7-2	CASSLGDSYTGELFF
.	TRBJ2-7	TRBV28	CASSEGGYEQYF
.	TRBJ2-3	TRBV18	CASSPSTDTQYF
.	TRBJ2-7	TRBV7-8	CASSLTGQESYEQYF
.	TRBJ1-1	TRBV30	CAWSGRVTAEAFF
few	TRBJ2-7	TRBV27	CATSTGVGEQYF
.	TRBJ2-1	TRBV19	CASTPPGQRNEQFF
.	TRBJ2-5	TRBV6-5	CASSYRGGSIQETQYF
.	TRBJ1-1	TRBV19	CASTNRANTEAFF
.	TRBJ2-1	TRBV9	CASSVDQLAYNEQFF
.	TRBJ1-2	TRBV30	CAWSVQWGAYGYTF
.	TRBJ2-7	TRBV18	CASSPGTASYEQYF
.	TRBJ2-4	TRBV5-1	CASSLGVSNIQYF
few	TRBJ1-3	TRBV29-1	CSVLFSGNTIYF
.	TRBJ2-2	TRBV28	CASSLDLPGELFF
.	TRBJ2-7	TRBV7-9	CASRPTGRDYEQYF
once	TRBJ2-1	TRBV19	CASKALPAGNNEQFF
.	TRBJ1-4	TRBV5-1	CASSPPTGGSAEKLFF
.	TRBJ2-1	TRBV28	CASSPYLLSGRTNEQFF